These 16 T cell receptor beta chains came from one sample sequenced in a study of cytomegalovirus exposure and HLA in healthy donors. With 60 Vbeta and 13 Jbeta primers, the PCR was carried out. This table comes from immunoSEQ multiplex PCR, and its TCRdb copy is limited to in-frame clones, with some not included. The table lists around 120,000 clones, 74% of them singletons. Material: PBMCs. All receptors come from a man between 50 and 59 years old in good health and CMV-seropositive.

CDR3 sequence (DNA): TGTGCCAGCAGCTTGGATTTAGGGGGTTGGGGCTCTGGGGCCAACGTCCTGACTTTC. It is translated as CASSLDLGGWGSGANVLTF. The chain carries TRBV5-8 and TRBJ2-6, with D perhaps TRBD1 (6 bases). From germline, CDR1 is SGHTS and CDR2 YDEGEE. The CDR3 is 19 amino acids. Trimming left V 0 bases short and J 0 bases short, with 16 bases between.

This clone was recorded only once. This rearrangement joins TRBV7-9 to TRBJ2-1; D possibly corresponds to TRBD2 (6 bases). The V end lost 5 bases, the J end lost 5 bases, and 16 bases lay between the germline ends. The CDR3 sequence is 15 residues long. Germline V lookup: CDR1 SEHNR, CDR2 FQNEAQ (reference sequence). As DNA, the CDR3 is TGTGCCAGCAGCCGTTGGGGGGAAGGGGACAATGAGCAGTTCTTC. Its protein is CASSRWGEGDNEQFF. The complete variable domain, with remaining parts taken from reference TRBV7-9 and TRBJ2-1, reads DTGVSQNPRHKITKRGQNVTFRCDPISEHNRLYWYRQTLGQGPEFLTYFQNEAQLEKSRLLSDRFSAERPKGSFSTLEIQRTEQGDSAMYLCASSRWGEGDNEQFFGPGTRLTVL.

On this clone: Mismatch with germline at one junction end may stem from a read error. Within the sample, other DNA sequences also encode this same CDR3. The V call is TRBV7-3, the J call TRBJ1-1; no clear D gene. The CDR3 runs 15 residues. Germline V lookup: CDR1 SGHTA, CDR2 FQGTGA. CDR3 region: CASSPDGLIDTEAFF. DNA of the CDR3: TGTGCCAGCAGCCCCGACGGACTCATAGACACTGAAGCCTTCTTT.

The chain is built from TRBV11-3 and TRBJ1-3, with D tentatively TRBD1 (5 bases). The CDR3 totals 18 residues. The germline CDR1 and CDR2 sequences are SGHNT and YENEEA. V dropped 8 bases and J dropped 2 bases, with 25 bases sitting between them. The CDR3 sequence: CASFFNGGRASPGNTIYF. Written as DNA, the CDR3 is TGTGCCAGCTTCTTCAATGGTGGCAGGGCATCTCCTGGAAACACCATATATTTT.

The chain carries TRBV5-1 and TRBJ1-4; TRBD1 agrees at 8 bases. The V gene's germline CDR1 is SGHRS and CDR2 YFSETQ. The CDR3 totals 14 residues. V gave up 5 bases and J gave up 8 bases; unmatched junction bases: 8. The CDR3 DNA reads TGCGCCAGCAGGGATCAGGGGGCCGGGGAAAAACTGTTTTTT. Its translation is CASRDQGAGEKLFF.

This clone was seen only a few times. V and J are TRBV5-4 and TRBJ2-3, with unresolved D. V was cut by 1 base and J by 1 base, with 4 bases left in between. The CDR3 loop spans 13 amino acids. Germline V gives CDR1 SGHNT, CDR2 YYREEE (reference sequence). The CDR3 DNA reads TGTGCCAGCAGCTTGCCAGGCACAGATACGCAGTATTTT. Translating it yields CASSLPGTDTQYF.

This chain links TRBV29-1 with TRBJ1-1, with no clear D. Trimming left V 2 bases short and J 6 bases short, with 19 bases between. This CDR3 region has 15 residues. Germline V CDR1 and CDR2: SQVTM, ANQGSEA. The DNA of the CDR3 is TGCAGCGTTGAAAATTCGGGTGACCCCCCCGCTGAAGCTTTCTTT. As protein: CSVENSGDPPAEAFF.

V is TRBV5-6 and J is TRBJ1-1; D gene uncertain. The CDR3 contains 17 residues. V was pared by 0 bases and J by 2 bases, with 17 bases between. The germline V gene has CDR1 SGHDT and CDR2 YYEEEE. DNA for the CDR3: TGTGCCAGCAGCTTGGGGCTCCGGAGTGTAGTAAACACTGAAGCTTTCTTT. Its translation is CASSLGLRSVVNTEAFF.

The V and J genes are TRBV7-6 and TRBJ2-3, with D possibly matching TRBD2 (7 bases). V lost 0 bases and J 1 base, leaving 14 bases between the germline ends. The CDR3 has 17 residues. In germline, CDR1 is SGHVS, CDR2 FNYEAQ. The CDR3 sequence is CASSLAWRGGGTDTQYF. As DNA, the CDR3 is TGTGCCAGCAGCTTAGCATGGAGGGGGGGCGGCACAGATACGCAGTATTTT.

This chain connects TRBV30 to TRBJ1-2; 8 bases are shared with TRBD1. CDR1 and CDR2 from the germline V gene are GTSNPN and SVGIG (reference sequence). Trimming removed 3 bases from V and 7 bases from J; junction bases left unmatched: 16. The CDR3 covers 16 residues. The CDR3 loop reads CAWRDLRTGFTSGYTF. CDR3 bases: TGTGCCTGGAGGGACCTTCGGACAGGGTTTACTTCTGGCTACACCTTC.

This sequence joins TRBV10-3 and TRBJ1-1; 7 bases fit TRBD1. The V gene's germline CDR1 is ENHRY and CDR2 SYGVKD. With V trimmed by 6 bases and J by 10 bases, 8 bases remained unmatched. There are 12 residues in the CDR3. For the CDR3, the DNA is TGTGCCATCAGCCATGGACAGGAGGGAGCTTTCTTT. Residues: CAISHGQEGAFF.

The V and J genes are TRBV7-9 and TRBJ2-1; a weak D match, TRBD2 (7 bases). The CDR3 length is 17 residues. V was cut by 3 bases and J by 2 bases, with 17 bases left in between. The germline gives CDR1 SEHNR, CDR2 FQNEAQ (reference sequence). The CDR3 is CASSLGRSGGPYNEQFF. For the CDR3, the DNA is TGTGCCAGCAGCTTGGGAAGGTCGGGGGGCCCCTACAATGAGCAGTTCTTC.

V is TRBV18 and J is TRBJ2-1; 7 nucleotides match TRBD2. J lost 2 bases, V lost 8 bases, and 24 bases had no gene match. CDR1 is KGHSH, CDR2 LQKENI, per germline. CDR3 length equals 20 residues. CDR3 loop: CASLILGASGQNRAYNEQFF. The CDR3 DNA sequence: TGTGCCAGCCTGATCTTAGGGGCTAGCGGCCAAAACCGGGCCTACAATGAGCAGTTCTTC.

This chain's CDR3 is CATPGKQGYGTEAFF. The CDR3 region has the DNA TGTGCCACCCCCGGGAAACAGGGGTACGGCACTGAAGCTTTCTTT. The chain joins TRBV6-4 to TRBJ1-1, with TRBD1 matching over 7 bases. Germline lookup yields CDR1 MRHNA and CDR2 SNTAGT. V shed 10 bases, J shed 4 bases, and the junction held 15 bases outside the gene matches. The CDR3 has 15 amino acids.

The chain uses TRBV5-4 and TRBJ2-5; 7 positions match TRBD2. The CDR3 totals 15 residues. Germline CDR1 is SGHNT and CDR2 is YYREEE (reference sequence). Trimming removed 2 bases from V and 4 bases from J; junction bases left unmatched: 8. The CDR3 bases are TGTGCCAGCAGCTTTGACGGGGGGAGAGGAGAGACCCAGTACTTC. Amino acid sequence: CASSFDGGRGETQYF.

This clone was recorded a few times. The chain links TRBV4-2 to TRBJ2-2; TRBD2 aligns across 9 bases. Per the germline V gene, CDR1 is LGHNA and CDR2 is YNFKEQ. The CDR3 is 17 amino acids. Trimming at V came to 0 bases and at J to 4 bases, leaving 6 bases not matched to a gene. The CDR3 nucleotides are TGTGCCAGCAGCCAAGATAGGGGGACTAGCCCCACCGGGGAGCTGTTTTTT. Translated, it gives CASSQDRGTSPTGELFF.